This TCR beta chain came from a study of T cells in localized non-small cell lung cancer. Germline CDR1 reads SNHLY; CDR2 reads FYNNEI. V was shortened by 1 base and J by 11 bases, with 15 bases between the two germline ends. The CDR3 spans 13 residues. Sequencing was performed with immunoSEQ multiplex PCR; in TCRdb, only in-frame clones are kept and a portion is missing. The table shows 5,000 to 6,500 clones, with about 28% occurring only once. This clone has more than one count but fewer than ten. This receptor was taken from an older female donor with stage I lung adenocarcinoma. The rearrangement links TRBV2 to TRBJ2-7, with D possibly matching TRBD2 (6 bases). The specimen comprised lung tumor tissue, sampled before any cancer treatment. CDR3 nucleotides: TGTGCCAGCAGTGAAGGGAGGAGGGAAGCGGAGTACTTC. Translated, it gives CASSEGRREAEYF.